This T cell receptor beta chain was profiled in a study of cytomegalovirus exposure and HLA in healthy donors. The PCR made use of 60 Vbeta and 13 Jbeta primers. Clones were sequenced by immunoSEQ multiplex PCR, and TCRdb holds only the in-frame ones, with some missing. The profile shows around 160,000 clones, approximately 80% of them singletons. Deletions cut 5 bases from V and 5 bases from J, with 13 bases between. Per germline, CDR1 MDHEN and CDR2 SYDVKM. There are 14 residues in the CDR3. In the case of this clone: What it binds is not known.

Findings of the study overall: For presence/absence analyses, sequencing depth was assumed to be roughly uniform across donors. Reports indicated that the classifier achieved high specificity and sensitivity in diagnosing cytomegalovirus status. One variant, a missense change in DCLRE1C, was linked in a later analysis to TCR beta V- and J-gene trimming. Earlier analysis yielded a pattern in which most TCR beta V segments were productive about 90% or about 30% of the time.

The receptor was isolated from a man in his late teens or twenties in good health and CMV-seropositive. The chain uses TRBV28 and TRBJ2-1; maybe TRBD2 (5 bases). Sequenced: PBMCs. The CDR3 DNA sequence: TGTGCCAGCAGTCCACCGGGGAGCCACAATGAGCAGTTCTTC. It is translated as CASSPPGSHNEQFF.